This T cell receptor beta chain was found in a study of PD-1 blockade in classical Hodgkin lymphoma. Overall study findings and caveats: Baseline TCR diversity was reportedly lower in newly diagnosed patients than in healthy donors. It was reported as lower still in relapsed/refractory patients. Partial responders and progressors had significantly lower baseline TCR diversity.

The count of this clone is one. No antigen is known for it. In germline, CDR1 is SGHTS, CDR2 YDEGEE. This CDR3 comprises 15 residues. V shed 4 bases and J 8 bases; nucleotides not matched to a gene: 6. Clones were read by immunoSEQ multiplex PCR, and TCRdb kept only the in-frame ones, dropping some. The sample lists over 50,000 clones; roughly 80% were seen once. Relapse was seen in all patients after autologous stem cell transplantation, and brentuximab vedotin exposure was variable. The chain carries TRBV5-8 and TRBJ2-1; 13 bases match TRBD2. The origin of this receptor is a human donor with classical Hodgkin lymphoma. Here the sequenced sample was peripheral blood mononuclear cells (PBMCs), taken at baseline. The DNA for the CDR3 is TGTGCCAGCAGCCTACGGACTAGCGGGAGCCATGAGCAGTTCTTC. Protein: CASSLRTSGSHEQFF.